The 8 T cell receptor beta chains in this list originate from one sample, sequenced in a study of post-analysis software for immune sequencing data (dated by TCRdb to 2014 to 2015). The research as a whole found: Four to six TRBV segments, including TRBV5-6, TRBV5-1 and TRBV20-1, were significantly more frequent in patients than controls.

Library prep was done by PCR. Sequencing was carried out with an Illumina HiSeq 2500. Unique molecular identifiers were incorporated into TCR beta cDNA libraries to reduce PCR and sequencing biases. Through fastp at Q25 and MiXCR, TCRdb rebuilt clones from the public reads, retaining in-frame beta chains. Entries are consolidated by CDR3 protein sequence, retaining the most common genes and DNA. For this sample there are hundreds of thousands of distinct CDR3 sequences; approximately 60% appear just once. 11% of the sample comes from the top ten. These receptors lack a known antigen. Sequenced material: blood. Receptor source: a girl under 10 years old with multiple sclerosis.

V gene TRBV12-3 or TRBV12-4 combines with J gene TRBJ2-3; D might be TRBD1 or TRBD2, each matching 6 bases. The CDR3 consists of 16 residues. Trimming left V 5 bases short and J 0 bases short, with 15 bases between. CDR3 protein: CASSGNGGGSTDTQYF. In DNA, the CDR3 is TGTGCCAGCAGTGGCAACGGGGGCGGTAGCACAGATACGCAGTATTTT.

The chain couples TRBV7-2 to TRBJ2-3; 9 bases align to TRBD1. V shed 3 bases, J shed 3 bases, and the junction held 4 bases outside the gene matches. The germline V gene has CDR1 SGHTA and CDR2 FQGNSA. This CDR3 has 15 amino acids. The CDR3 loop is CASSFGDRDTDTQYF. The CDR3 region has the DNA TGTGCCAGCAGCTTCGGGGACAGGGATACAGATACGCAGTATTTT.

The chain uses TRBV2 and TRBJ2-3; 7 bases fit TRBD1. This CDR3 is built from 15 residues. Losses at the gene ends were 5 bases for V and 5 bases for J; bases not matched to a gene: 10. The germline CDR1 and CDR2 sequences are SNHLY and FYNNEI. The chain's CDR3 is CASSRFGQDEDTQYF. CDR3 DNA: TGTGCCAGCAGTCGATTTGGACAGGACGAAGATACGCAGTATTTT.

The chain links TRBV30 to TRBJ2-1; D is perhaps TRBD2 (7 bases). The germline V gene encodes CDR1 GTSNPN and CDR2 SVGIG (reference sequence). This CDR3 comprises 16 residues. The V end was cut by 0 bases, the J end by 3 bases, with 15 bases between. This CDR3 is CAWSVRGGGYYNEQFF. The CDR3 DNA reads as TGTGCCTGGAGTGTAAGGGGAGGGGGGTACTACAATGAGCAGTTCTTC.

The genes are TRBV27 and TRBJ2-7, with a possible D match to TRBD1 (6 bases). The CDR3 length is 18 residues. V was clipped by 1 base and J by 3 bases, with 22 bases between them. The germline V gene encodes CDR1 MNHEY and CDR2 SMNVEV (reference sequence). Written as DNA, the CDR3 is TGTGCCAGCAGTTTATACCACTCCCCCCGGGACAACTACTACGAGCAGTACTTC. Amino acids: CASSLYHSPRDNYYEQYF.

The chain joins TRBV20-1 to TRBJ2-7; TRBD2 matches at 13 bases. With V trimmed by 5 bases and J by 4 bases, 2 bases remained unmatched. CDR1 and CDR2 from the germline V gene are DFQATT and SNEGSKA (reference sequence). The CDR3 extends over 13 amino acids. CDR3 DNA: TGCAGTGCTGGGACTAGCGGGATTTACGAGCAGTACTTC. Translated: CSAGTSGIYEQYF.

The chain couples TRBV5-1 to TRBJ2-1; no clear D. The germline V gene encodes CDR1 SGHRS and CDR2 YFSETQ. CDR3 length equals 13 residues. The ends were cut back, 0 bases at V and 5 bases at J, with 6 bases in the middle. The CDR3 is CASSLENDNEQFF. CDR3 DNA: TGCGCCAGCAGCTTGGAAAACGACAATGAGCAGTTCTTC.

V is TRBV7-8 and J is TRBJ2-1; unclear D gene. This CDR3 is 16 amino acids long. Trimming left V 4 bases short and J 2 bases short, with 15 bases between. Per germline, CDR1 SGHVS and CDR2 FQNEAQ. CDR3 nucleotide sequence: TGTGCCAGCAGCTCATTCGCGAGAGGCCCCTACAATGAGCAGTTCTTC. Amino acids: CASSSFARGPYNEQFF.